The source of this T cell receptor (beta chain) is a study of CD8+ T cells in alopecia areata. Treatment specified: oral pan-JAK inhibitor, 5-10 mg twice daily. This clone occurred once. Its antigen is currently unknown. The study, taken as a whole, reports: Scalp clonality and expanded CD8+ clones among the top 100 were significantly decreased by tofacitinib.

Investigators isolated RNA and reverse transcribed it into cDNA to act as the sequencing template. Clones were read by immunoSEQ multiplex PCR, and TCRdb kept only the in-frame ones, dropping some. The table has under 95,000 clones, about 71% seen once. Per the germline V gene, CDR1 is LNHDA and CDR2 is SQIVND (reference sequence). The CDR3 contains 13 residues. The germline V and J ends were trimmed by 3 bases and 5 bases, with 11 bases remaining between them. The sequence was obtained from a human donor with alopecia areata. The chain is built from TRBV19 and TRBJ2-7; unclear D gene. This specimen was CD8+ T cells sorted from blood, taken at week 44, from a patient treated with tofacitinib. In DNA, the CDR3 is TGTGCCAGTAGTATTACCAGTCTCCACGAGCAGTACTTC. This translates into CASSITSLHEQYF.